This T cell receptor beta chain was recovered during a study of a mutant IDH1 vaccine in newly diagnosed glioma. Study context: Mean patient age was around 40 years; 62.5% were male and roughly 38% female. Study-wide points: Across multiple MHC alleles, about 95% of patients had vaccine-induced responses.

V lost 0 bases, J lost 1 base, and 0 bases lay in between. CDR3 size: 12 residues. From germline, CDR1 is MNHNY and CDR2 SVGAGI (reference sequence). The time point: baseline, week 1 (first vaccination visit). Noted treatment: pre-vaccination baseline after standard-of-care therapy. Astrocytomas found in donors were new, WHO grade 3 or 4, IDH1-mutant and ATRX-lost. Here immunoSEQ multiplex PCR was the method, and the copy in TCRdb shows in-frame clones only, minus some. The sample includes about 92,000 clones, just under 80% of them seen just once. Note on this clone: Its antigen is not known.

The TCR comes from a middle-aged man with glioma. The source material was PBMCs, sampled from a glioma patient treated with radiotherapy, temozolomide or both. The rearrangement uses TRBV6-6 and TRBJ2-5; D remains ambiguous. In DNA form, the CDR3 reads TGTGCCAGCAGTTACTCCCAAGAGACCCAGTACTTC. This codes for CASSYSQETQYF.